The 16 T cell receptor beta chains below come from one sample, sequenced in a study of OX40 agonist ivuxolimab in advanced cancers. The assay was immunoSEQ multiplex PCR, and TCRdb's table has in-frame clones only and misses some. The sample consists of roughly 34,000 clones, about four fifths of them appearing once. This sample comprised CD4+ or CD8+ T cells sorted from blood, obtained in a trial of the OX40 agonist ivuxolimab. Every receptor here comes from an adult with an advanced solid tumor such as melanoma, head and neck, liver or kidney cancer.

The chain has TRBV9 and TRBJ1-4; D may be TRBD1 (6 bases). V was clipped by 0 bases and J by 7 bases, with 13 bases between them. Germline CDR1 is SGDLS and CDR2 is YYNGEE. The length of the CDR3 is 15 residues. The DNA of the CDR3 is TGTGCCAGCAGCGTAGGTGGGGGGGCAGTTGAAAAACTGTTTTTT. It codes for CASSVGGGAVEKLFF. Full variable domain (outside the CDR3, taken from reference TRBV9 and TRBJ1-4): DSGVTQTPKHLITATGQRVTLRCSPRSGDLSVYWYQQSLDQGLQFLIQYYNGEERAKGNILERFSAQQFPDLHSELNLSSLELGDSALYFCASSVGGGAVEKLFFGSGTQLSVL.

CDR3 nucleotides: TGTGCCAGCAGCGCTCTAGCAGTAGACGTGGACAGCGGCTATGGCTACACCTTC. Residues: CASSALAVDVDSGYGYTF. This chain uses TRBV9 with TRBJ1-2, with D tentatively TRBD1 (6 bases). CDR1 is SGDLS and CDR2 is YYNGEE in the germline V gene. V shed 3 bases and J shed 4 bases, with 25 bases lying between them. The CDR3 consists of 18 residues.

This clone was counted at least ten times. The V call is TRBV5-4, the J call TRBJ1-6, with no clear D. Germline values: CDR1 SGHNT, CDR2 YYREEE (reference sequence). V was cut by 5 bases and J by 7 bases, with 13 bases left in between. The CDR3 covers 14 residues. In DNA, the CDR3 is TGTGCCAGCAGGGACGGGTACGCAAATTCACCCCTCCACTTT. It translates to CASRDGYANSPLHF. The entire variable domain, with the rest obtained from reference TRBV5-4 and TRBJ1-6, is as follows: ETGVTQSPTHLIKTRGQQVTLRCSSQSGHNTVSWYQQALGQGPQFIFQYYREEENGRGNFPPRFSGLQFPNYSSELNVNALELDDSALYLCASRDGYANSPLHFGNGTRLTVT.

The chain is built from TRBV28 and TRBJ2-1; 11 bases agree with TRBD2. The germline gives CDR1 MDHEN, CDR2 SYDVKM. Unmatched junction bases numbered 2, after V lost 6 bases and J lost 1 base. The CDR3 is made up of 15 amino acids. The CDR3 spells CASSPSGGSYNEQFF. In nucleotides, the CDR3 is TGTGCCAGCAGCCCTAGCGGGGGGTCCTACAATGAGCAGTTCTTC. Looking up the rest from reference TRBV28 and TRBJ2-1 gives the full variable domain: DVKVTQSSRYLVKRTGEKVFLECVQDMDHENMFWYRQDPGLGLRLIYFSYDVKMKEKGDIPEGYSVSREKKERFSLILESASTNQTSMYLCASSPSGGSYNEQFFGPGTRLTVL.

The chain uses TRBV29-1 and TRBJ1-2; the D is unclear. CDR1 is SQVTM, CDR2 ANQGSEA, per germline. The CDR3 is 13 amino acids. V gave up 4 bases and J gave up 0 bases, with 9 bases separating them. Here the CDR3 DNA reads TGCAGCGTTGTGGGCACGGCTAACTATGGCTACACCTTC. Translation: CSVVGTANYGYTF.

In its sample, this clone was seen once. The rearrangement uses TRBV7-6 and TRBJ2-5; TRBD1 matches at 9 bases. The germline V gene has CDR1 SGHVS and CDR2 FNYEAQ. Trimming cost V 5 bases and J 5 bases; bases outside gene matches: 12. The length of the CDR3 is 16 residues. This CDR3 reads CASSEYPGQGVETQYF. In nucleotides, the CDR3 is TGTGCCAGCAGCGAGTACCCGGGACAGGGTGTGGAGACCCAGTACTTC.

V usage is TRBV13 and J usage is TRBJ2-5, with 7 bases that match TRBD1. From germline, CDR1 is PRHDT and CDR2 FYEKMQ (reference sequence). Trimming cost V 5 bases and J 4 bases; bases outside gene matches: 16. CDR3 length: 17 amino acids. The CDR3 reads CASSTRQGRAVLETQYF. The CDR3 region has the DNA TGTGCCAGCAGCACCCGACAGGGACGGGCGGTCTTAGAGACCCAGTACTTC.

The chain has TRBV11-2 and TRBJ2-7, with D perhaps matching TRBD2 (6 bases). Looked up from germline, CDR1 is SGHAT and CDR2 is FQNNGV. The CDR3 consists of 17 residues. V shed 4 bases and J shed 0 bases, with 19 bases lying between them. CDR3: CASSSFGLGGYSYEQYF. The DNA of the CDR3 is TGTGCCAGCAGCTCATTTGGTCTCGGGGGATACTCCTACGAGCAGTACTTC.

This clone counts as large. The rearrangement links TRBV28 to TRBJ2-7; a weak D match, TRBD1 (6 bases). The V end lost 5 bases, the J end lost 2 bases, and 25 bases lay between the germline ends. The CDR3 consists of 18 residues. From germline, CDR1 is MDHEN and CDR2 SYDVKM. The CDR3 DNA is TGTGCCAGCAGTACCTTCCGTATGGGGCAGGGGCTAACCTACGAGCAGTACTTC. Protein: CASSTFRMGQGLTYEQYF.

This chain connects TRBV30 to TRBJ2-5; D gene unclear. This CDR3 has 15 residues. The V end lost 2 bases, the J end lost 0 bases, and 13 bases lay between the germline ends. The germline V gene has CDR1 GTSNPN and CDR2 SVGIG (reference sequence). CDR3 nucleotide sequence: TGTGCCTGGAGTTGGGGTCAGACATACCAAGAGACCCAGTACTTC. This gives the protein CAWSWGQTYQETQYF.

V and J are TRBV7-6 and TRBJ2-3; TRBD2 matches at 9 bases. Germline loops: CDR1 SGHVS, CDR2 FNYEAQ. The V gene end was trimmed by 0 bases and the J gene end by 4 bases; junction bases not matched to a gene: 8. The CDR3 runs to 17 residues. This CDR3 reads CASSLAWAGTSSDTQYF. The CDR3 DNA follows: TGTGCCAGCAGCTTAGCGTGGGCCGGGACTAGCTCAGATACGCAGTATTTT.

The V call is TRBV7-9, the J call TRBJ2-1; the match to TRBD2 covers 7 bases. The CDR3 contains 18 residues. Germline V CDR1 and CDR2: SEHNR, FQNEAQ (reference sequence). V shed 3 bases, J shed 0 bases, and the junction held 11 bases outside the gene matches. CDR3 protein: CASSFPREPTSSYNEQFF. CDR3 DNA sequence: TGTGCCAGCAGCTTTCCGCGGGAGCCGACGAGCTCCTACAATGAGCAGTTCTTC.

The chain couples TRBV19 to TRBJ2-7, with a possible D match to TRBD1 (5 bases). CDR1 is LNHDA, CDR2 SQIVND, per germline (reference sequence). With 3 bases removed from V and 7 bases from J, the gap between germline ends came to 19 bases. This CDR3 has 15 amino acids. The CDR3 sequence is CASSISGQGLREQYF. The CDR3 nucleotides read TGTGCCAGTAGTATCTCGGGCCAGGGATTAAGGGAGCAGTACTTC.

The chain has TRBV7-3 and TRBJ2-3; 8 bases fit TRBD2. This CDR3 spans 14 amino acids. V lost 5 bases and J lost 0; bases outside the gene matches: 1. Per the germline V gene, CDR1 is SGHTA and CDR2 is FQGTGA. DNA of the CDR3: TGTGCCAGCAGCCGGGGGGGAAGCACAGATACGCAGTATTTT. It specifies CASSRGGSTDTQYF. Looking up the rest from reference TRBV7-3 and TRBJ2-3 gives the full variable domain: GAGVSQTPSNKVTEKGKYVELRCDPISGHTALYWYRQSLGQGPEFLIYFQGTGAADDSGLPNDRFFAVRPEGSVSTLKIQRTERGDSAVYLCASSRGGSTDTQYFGPGTRLTVL.

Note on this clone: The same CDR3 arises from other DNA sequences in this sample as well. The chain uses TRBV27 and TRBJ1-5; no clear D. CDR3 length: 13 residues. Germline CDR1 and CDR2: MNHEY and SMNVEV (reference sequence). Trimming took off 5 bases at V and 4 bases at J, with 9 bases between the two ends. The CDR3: CASSLGRNQPQHF. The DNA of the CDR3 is TGTGCCAGCAGTCTAGGTCGGAATCAGCCCCAGCATTTT.

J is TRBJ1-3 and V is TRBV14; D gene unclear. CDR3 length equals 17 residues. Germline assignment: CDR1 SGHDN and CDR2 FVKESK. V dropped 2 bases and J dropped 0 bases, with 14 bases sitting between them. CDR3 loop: CASSQFGGAFSGNTIYF. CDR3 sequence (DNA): TGTGCCAGCAGCCAATTTGGTGGAGCCTTCTCTGGAAACACCATATATTTT.